This TCR beta chain is from a study of shared clonotypes between healthy human individuals. V was clipped by 5 bases and J by 0 bases, with 20 bases between them. The CDR3 is made up of 18 amino acids. Germline CDR1 and CDR2: SGHAT and FQNNGV. Researchers ran the assay at a deep level. Method: immunoSEQ multiplex PCR; TCRdb's copy keeps in-frame clones and lacks some. The sample yields around 450,000 clones, roughly 80% seen once. The gene calls are TRBV11-2 and TRBJ1-3; TRBD1 might be the D (6 bases). The receptor's source is a woman aged 40-49 years in good health. Some clones in this sample may be carry-over from other donors' samples. The sample consisted of PBMCs. The CDR3 loop is CASSTRGAEGGSGNTIYF. DNA of the CDR3: TGTGCCAGCAGCACTAGAGGGGCGGAGGGGGGCTCTGGAAACACCATATATTTT.